This T cell receptor (beta chain) is from a study of cytomegalovirus exposure and HLA in healthy donors. Study conclusions and caveats: Some V segments, TRBV6-2 and TRBV6-3 among them, were indistinguishable and were therefore excluded. A highly shared variant cluster was judged a likely technical artifact.

Researchers ran the PCR with 60 Vbeta and 13 Jbeta primers. Sequencing was performed with immunoSEQ multiplex PCR; in TCRdb, only in-frame clones are kept and a portion is missing. The sample holds 160,000 or so clones; around four fifths are singletons and the top ten take 1.3%. On this clone: Its specificity is not known.

V was shortened by 5 bases and J by 6 bases, with 17 bases between the two germline ends. Germline V gene lookup returns CDR1 MDHEN and CDR2 SYDVKM. The CDR3 is made up of 14 amino acids. The gene calls are TRBV28 and TRBJ2-7, with D tentatively TRBD1 (6 bases). This clonotype originated in a woman between 45 and 60 years old in good health and CMV-seronegative. Source material: PBMCs. This CDR3 is CASSRAGEKGEQYF. CDR3 nucleotide sequence: TGTGCCAGCAGTCGCGCAGGGGAAAAGGGCGAGCAGTACTTC.